This is a list of T cell receptor beta chains from one sample in a study of CD8 T cells in Susac syndrome. One entry per CDR3 protein results from TCRdb running MiXCR on the immunoSEQ multiplex PCR reads. The data show 150,000 or so distinct CDR3 sequences, around 96% seen once. Sequenced material: CD4+ T cells from PBMCs. These TCRs come from a human donor with Susac syndrome. Each CDR3 is given without its conserved first and last residue. A D gene is named only where the DNA matches it firmly.

TRBJ2-3 | TRBD2 | TRBV2 | ASSHSQRGGSDTQY
TRBJ2-7 | NA | TRBV10-3 | AISESLGVGYEQY
TRBJ2-5 | NA | TRBV24-1 | ATSDSRSAHTRGTQY
TRBJ2-7 | TRBD1 | TRBV30 | AWSPGQPSYEQY
TRBJ2-3 | NA | TRBV12-3/TRBV12-4 | ASSGRTDTQY
TRBJ1-3 | NA | TRBV9 | ASSVSNSGNTIY
TRBJ2-1 | NA | TRBV24-1 | ATSAASPNNEQF
TRBJ2-3 | TRBD1 | TRBV3-1 | ASSQIYRDRFISDTQY
TRBJ2-7 | NA | TRBV18 | ASSPSSSGGYEQY
TRBJ1-1 | NA | TRBV29-1 | SVGHGGPEAF
TRBJ2-6 | NA | TRBV28 | ASSLSTAGANVLT
TRBJ2-1 | TRBD1 | TRBV6-6 | ASSATGWNEQF